The 16 T cell receptor beta chains below come from one sample, sequenced in a study of CD8+ T cells in alopecia areata. Extracted from the samples, RNA was reverse transcribed into cDNA to serve as the sequencing template. The repertoire was sequenced with immunoSEQ multiplex PCR; TCRdb's copy has only in-frame clones and lacks some. Among some 170,000 clones listed, around 58% were seen once. This sample's treatment: oral pan-JAK inhibitor, 5-10 mg twice daily. The input for sequencing was CD4+ T cells sorted from blood, taken around week 55, from a patient treated with tofacitinib. These receptors came from a human donor with alopecia areata.

The chain joins TRBV4-1 to TRBJ2-7; 7 bases fit TRBD2. The CDR3 has 15 residues. Germline CDR1 reads MGHRA; CDR2 reads YSYEKL. V lost 1 base, J lost 2 bases, and 5 bases stayed unmatched. The CDR3 DNA reads as TGCGCCAGCAGCCAAGTTGCCCGGGGGGCCTACGAGCAGTACTTC. Its translation is CASSQVARGAYEQYF.

This clone has just one count. This sequence joins TRBV30 and TRBJ1-1; TRBD1 matches 8 bases. This CDR3 spans 14 amino acids. Germline V gene sequence: CDR1 GTSNPN, CDR2 SVGIG (reference sequence). V shed 4 bases, J shed 3 bases, and the junction held 7 bases outside the gene matches. The CDR3 bases are TGTGCCTGGACGATGACAGGGGCTGACACTGAAGCTTTCTTT. Amino acid sequence: CAWTMTGADTEAFF.

The chain couples TRBV7-8 to TRBJ2-7; 11 nucleotides line up with TRBD1. The CDR3 runs 15 residues. J was trimmed by 2 bases and V by 1 base; bases with no gene match: 1. Germline V gene data show CDR1 as SGHVS and CDR2 as FQNEAQ. CDR3 loop: CASSLVDRGPYEQYF. Written as DNA, the CDR3 is TGTGCCAGCAGCTTAGTGGACAGGGGGCCCTACGAGCAGTACTTC.

The chain has TRBV23-1 and TRBJ2-7; 8 nucleotides agree with TRBD2. TRBV23-1 is an ORF, and what it does is uncertain. The CDR3 contains 15 residues. The junction had 1 base not matched to a gene; V was cut back by 0 bases and J by 0 bases. The CDR3 loop reads CASSQSLAGSYEQYF. DNA for the CDR3: TGCGCCAGCAGTCAATCTCTAGCGGGCTCCTACGAGCAGTACTTC.

In this sample, this clone turned up a few times. This chain connects TRBV29-1 to TRBJ1-1; D is unclear. V was shortened by 4 bases and J by 1 base, with 13 bases between the two germline ends. The germline V gene encodes CDR1 SQVTM and CDR2 ANQGSEA. CDR3 length equals 14 residues. In DNA form, the CDR3 reads TGCAGCGTTGTACCTGGAGCGTCGAACACTGAAGCTTTCTTT. Amino acids: CSVVPGASNTEAFF.

This chain's CDR3 is CASSQAWARTEAFF. The CDR3 bases are TGTGCCAGCAGCCAAGCTTGGGCAAGGACTGAAGCTTTCTTT. The chain joins TRBV14 to TRBJ1-1; D gene unclear. This CDR3 has 14 residues. Between the trimmed V and J ends, which lost 1 base and 5 bases, there was a span of 11 bases. Germline CDR1 reads SGHDN; CDR2 reads FVKESK.

In the case of this clone: One junction end does not reproduce the germline sequence, and a read error may be involved. Written as DNA, the CDR3 is TGTGCCAGCAGCTCCGAGGAGCTCTTT. Encoded protein: CASSSEELF. The chain employs TRBV7-9 and TRBJ1-1, with no clear D. The CDR3 spans 9 residues. Looked up from germline, CDR1 is SEHNR and CDR2 is FQNEAQ (reference sequence).

This clone was recorded at least ten times. Distinct nucleotide sequences in the sample also encode this CDR3. The V and J genes are TRBV15 and TRBJ2-5, with TRBD2 matching 8 bases. CDR3 length: 14 amino acids. With 3 bases clipped from V and 4 bases from J, the junction kept 4 bases outside the gene matches. Germline CDR1 and CDR2: LNHNV and YYDKDF (reference sequence). The DNA for the CDR3 is TGTGCCACCAGCAGTCGGGGGGGAGGAGAGACCCAGTACTTC. Protein sequence: CATSSRGGGETQYF.

The chain recombines TRBV6-5 with TRBJ1-1; D remains unclear. The germline gives CDR1 MNHEY, CDR2 SVGAGI. This CDR3 region has 12 residues. V was pared by 4 bases and J by 4 bases, with 7 bases between. The CDR3 reads CASSSQFTEAFF. The CDR3 DNA follows: TGTGCCAGCAGTTCACAGTTCACTGAAGCTTTCTTT.

The chain couples TRBV19 to TRBJ1-2; D may be TRBD1 (6 bases). In germline, CDR1 is LNHDA, CDR2 SQIVND (reference sequence). V lost 3 bases and J 8 bases, leaving 7 bases between the germline ends. CDR3 size: 11 residues. Here the CDR3 DNA reads TGTGCCAGTAGTATGGGGACAGGCTACACCTTC. Its translation is CASSMGTGYTF.

There are many counts of this clone. The chain carries TRBV6-6 and TRBJ1-2; D unclear. V lost 6 bases, J lost 8 bases, and 16 bases lay in between. The CDR3 length is 13 residues. From germline, CDR1 is MNHNY and CDR2 SVGAGI (reference sequence). The CDR3 loop is CASSSSSGSGYTF. The CDR3, as DNA: TGTGCCAGCAGCTCCTCTTCCGGTTCAGGCTACACCTTC.

This clone was recorded once. The V and J genes are TRBV27 and TRBJ2-1; the match to TRBD1 covers 10 bases. The CDR3 runs 15 residues. V was clipped by 6 bases and J by 4 bases; unmatched bases: 6. Germline V CDR1 and CDR2: MNHEY, SMNVEV (reference sequence). CDR3 in DNA: TGTGCCAGCAGCCCCGACAGGGGGCCATACAATGAGCAGTTCTTC. Protein product: CASSPDRGPYNEQFF.

The CDR3 coding sequence is TGTGCCAGCAGCTCCCGAAGAGGACAGTCACCCCTCCACTTT. Amino acids: CASSSRRGQSPLHF. The V call is TRBV6-6, the J call TRBJ1-6, with D perhaps TRBD1 (6 bases). The CDR3 is 14 residues long. Germline CDR1 is MNHNY and CDR2 is SVGAGI (reference sequence). V was pared by 6 bases and J by 10 bases, with 16 bases between.

The chain combines TRBV5-1 with TRBJ2-7; weak D call: TRBD2 (5 bases). CDR1 and CDR2 from the germline V gene are SGHRS and YFSETQ. This CDR3 spans 14 amino acids. V lost 6 bases to trimming and J lost 0 bases, with 13 bases between them. This CDR3 is CASTPDSSSYEQYF. The CDR3 coding sequence is TGCGCCAGCACCCCGGACTCGAGCTCCTACGAGCAGTACTTC.

The rearrangement joins TRBV30 to TRBJ2-1; 7 bases align to TRBD1. The CDR3 loop spans 13 amino acids. Germline lookup yields CDR1 GTSNPN and CDR2 SVGIG (reference sequence). The J segment lost 15 bases and the V segment lost 2 bases, leaving 13 bases of the junction unmatched. CDR3 loop: CAWSSGQGELPFF. The CDR3 nucleotides are TGTGCCTGGAGTTCGGGTCAGGGGGAATTACCGTTCTTC. Complete variable domain (other parts from reference TRBV30 and TRBJ2-1): SQTIHQWPATLVQPVGSPLSLECTVEGTSNPNLYWYRQAAGRGLQLLFYSVGIGQISSEVPQNLSASRPQDRQFILSSKKLLLSDSGFYLCAWSSGQGELPFFGPGTRLTVL.

The chain carries TRBV10-3 and TRBJ1-2, with 9 bases fitting TRBD1. Germline V gene lookup returns CDR1 ENHRY and CDR2 SYGVKD. The CDR3 is 13 amino acids. Losses at the gene ends were 10 bases for V and 8 bases for J; bases not matched to a gene: 11. The CDR3 region is CATRGQGGDGYTF. Here the CDR3 DNA reads TGTGCCACAAGGGGACAGGGCGGGGACGGCTACACCTTC.